These T cell receptor beta chains were read from a single sample in a study of spatial heterogeneity in lung cancer. One entry per CDR3 protein, called by TCRdb with MiXCR from the 5' RACE reads. The sample has more than 80,000 distinct CDR3 sequences; approximately 12% are singletons. The sequenced sample was PBMCs, obtained at surgery. Receptor source: a male donor with early-stage non-small cell lung cancer. The CDR3 runs from the conserved cysteine through the conserved F or W. D genes are given only for firm matches. Rows give clone size only sometimes, using once, few, many, or a class for an expanded clone.

CDR3 DNA: TGCGCCAGCAGCCAAGATCAGATAACTAGCGGGAGGAATGAGCAGTTCTTC; CDR3 protein: CASSQDQITSGRNEQFF; J gene: TRBJ2-1; clone size: many; V gene: TRBV4-1; D gene: TRBD2
CDR3 DNA: TGTGCCAGCGGCTTAGCGGGAGAAAATGAGCAGTTCTTC; CDR3 protein: CASGLAGENEQFF; J gene: TRBJ2-1; clone size: many; V gene: TRBV6-2/TRBV6-3; D gene: TRBD2
CDR3 DNA: TGTGCCACCAGTGAAAACCCGGCGAACCGGGACGGCGATAGCAATCAGCCCCAGCATTTT; CDR3 protein: CATSENPANRDGDSNQPQHF; J gene: TRBJ1-5; clone size: NA; V gene: TRBV24-1; D gene: NA
CDR3 DNA: TGCGCCAGCAGCAACGCACAGGGGTTCTACGAGCAGTACTTC; CDR3 protein: CASSNAQGFYEQYF; J gene: TRBJ2-7; clone size: NA; V gene: TRBV5-1; D gene: TRBD1
CDR3 DNA: TGTGCCTGGAGTGTAGACAGGGTCTACGAGCAGTACTTC; CDR3 protein: CAWSVDRVYEQYF; J gene: TRBJ2-7; clone size: NA; V gene: TRBV30; D gene: TRBD1
CDR3 DNA: TGTGCCAGCTCACCGGAGGGCAGACTAGAGACCCAGTACTTC; CDR3 protein: CASSPEGRLETQYF; J gene: TRBJ2-5; clone size: NA; V gene: TRBV18; D gene: NA
CDR3 DNA: TGTGCCTGGAATCTTAATAGGGCCGCCGGGGAGCTGTTTTTT; CDR3 protein: CAWNLNRAAGELFF; J gene: TRBJ2-2; clone size: few; V gene: TRBV30; D gene: NA
CDR3 DNA: TGTGCCACCAGTGATTCAGCGAAAAGTTCTAGCAATCAGCCCCAGCATTTT; CDR3 protein: CATSDSAKSSSNQPQHF; J gene: TRBJ1-5; clone size: many; V gene: TRBV24-1; D gene: NA
CDR3 DNA: TGCAGCGTCAGAGGGGCAGATACGCAGTATTTT; CDR3 protein: CSVRGADTQYF; J gene: TRBJ2-3; clone size: few; V gene: TRBV29-1; D gene: NA
CDR3 DNA: TGTGCCACCGGGACAGACCCCTCCGGCGAGCAGTACTTC; CDR3 protein: CATGTDPSGEQYF; J gene: TRBJ2-7; clone size: few; V gene: TRBV5-4; D gene: TRBD1
CDR3 DNA: TGTGCCAGCAGTCGGTTGGGGGAATTGAATACGCAGTATTTT; CDR3 protein: CASSRLGELNTQYF; J gene: TRBJ2-3; clone size: NA; V gene: TRBV6-2/TRBV6-3; D gene: NA